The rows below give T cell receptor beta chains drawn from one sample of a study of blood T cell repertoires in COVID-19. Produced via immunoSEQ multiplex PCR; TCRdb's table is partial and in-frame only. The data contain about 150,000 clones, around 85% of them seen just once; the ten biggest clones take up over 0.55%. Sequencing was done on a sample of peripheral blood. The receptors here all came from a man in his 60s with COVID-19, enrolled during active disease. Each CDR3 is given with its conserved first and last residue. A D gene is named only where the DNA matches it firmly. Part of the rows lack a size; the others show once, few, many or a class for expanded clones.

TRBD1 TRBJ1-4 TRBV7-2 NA TGTGCCAGCAGCCTACCGACAGGGAGGAAACTGTTTTTT CASSLPTGRKLFF
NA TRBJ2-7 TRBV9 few TGTGCCAGCAGCGTGTTTTCGGACATCACCTTCTCCTACGAGCAGTACTTC CASSVFSDITFSYEQYF
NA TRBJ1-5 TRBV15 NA TGTGCCACCAGTCCAGGACAAGTTGGTAGCAATCAGCCCCAGCATTTT CATSPGQVGSNQPQHF
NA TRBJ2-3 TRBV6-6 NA TGTGCCAGCAGTCGTATAGGCGGGACCGACTCTAGCACAGATACGCAGTATTTT CASSRIGGTDSSTDTQYF
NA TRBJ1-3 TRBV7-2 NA TGTGCCAGCAGCCAGACGGGGGGGACTGGAAACACCATATATTTT CASSQTGGTGNTIYF
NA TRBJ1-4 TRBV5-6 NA TGTGCCAGCAGCCTGTCCACAGGGATTAATGAAAAACTGTTTTTT CASSLSTGINEKLFF
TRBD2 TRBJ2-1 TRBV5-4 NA TGTGCCAGCAGCTGGTTGAGGGAGGGGACTCCTGGCTCCTACAATGAGCAGTTCTTC CASSWLREGTPGSYNEQFF
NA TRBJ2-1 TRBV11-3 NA TGTGCCAGCAGCTTAGGGAGGGAGACCTACAATGAGCAGTTCTTC CASSLGRETYNEQFF
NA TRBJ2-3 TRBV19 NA TGTGCCAGTAGTTTAAGAGACAGAGCCCCCACAGATACGCAGTATTTT CASSLRDRAPTDTQYF
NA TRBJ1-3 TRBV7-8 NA TGTGCCAGCAGCTTATCCCGCTCTGGAAACACCATATATTTT CASSLSRSGNTIYF
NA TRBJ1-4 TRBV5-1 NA TGCGCCAGCAGTGATGGGGCGTCAGTTTTTAGTGAAAAACTGTTTTTT CASSDGASVFSEKLFF
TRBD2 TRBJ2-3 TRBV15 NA TGTGCCACCAGCAGATATCAAGCGGGGGCGAGCACAGATACGCAGTATTTT CATSRYQAGASTDTQYF
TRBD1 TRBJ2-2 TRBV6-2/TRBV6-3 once TGTGCCAGCAGTCCCGCGGGACAGGTGACCGGGGAGCTGTTTTTT CASSPAGQVTGELFF
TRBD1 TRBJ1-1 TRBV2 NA TGTGCCAGCAGATCACAGGGGGTTTTCACTGAAGCTTTCTTT CASRSQGVFTEAFF
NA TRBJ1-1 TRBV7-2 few TGTGCCAGCAGCTCAGCCCCCCGGGGGGCTGAAGCTTTCTTT CASSSAPRGAEAFF
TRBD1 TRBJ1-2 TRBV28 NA TGTGCCAGCAGTTTACCGGGACAGGGGGGAGGTGGCTACACCTTC CASSLPGQGGGGYTF
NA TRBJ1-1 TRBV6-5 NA TGTGCCAGCAGTCGCCAACAGGGAGGGGCTTTCTTT CASSRQQGGAFF
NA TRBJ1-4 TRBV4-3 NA TGCGCCAGCAGCCAAGCTCTCCAGGATGAAAAACTGTTTTTT CASSQALQDEKLFF
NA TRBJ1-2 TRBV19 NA TGTGCCAGTAGCCGGGGGGATGGCTACACCTTC CASSRGDGYTF
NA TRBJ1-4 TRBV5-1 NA TGCGCCAGCAGCTTGGGCAGGGTTAATGAAAAACTGTTTTTT CASSLGRVNEKLFF
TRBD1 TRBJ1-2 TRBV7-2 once TGTGCCAGCAGCCCGGACAGGGAGGGCTATGGCTACACCTTC CASSPDREGYGYTF
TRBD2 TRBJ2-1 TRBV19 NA TGTGCCAGTTCGTCCGCTAGCGGGAGGGCCATCAATGAGCAGTTCTTC CASSSASGRAINEQFF
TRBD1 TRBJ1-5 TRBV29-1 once TGCAGCGTGGGGACAGGGCAGTACAATCAGCCCCAGCATTTT CSVGTGQYNQPQHF
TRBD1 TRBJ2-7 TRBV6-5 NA TGTGCCAGCAGTTACGGGACAGGGAGTCACGAGCAGTACTTC CASSYGTGSHEQYF
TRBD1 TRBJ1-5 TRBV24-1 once TGTGCCACCAGTGCCACCGGGCAGGGGGCTCAGCCCCAGCATTTT CATSATGQGAQPQHF
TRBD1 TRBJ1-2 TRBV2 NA TGTGCCAGCATCCGGGACAGGGAAGTGTCTGCTGGCTACACCTTC CASIRDREVSAGYTF
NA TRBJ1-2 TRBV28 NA TGTGCCAGCAGTTGGAGTTGGCAGGGGCTCAGTGGTGGCTACACCTTC CASSWSWQGLSGGYTF
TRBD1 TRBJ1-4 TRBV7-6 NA TGTGCCAGCAGCTTAGTAGGGGGCTCGGCTAATGAAAAACTGTTTTTT CASSLVGGSANEKLFF
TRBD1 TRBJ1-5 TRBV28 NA TGTGCCAGCAGCTATTCAGGGGGCGCGGACAATCAGCCCCAGCATTTT CASSYSGGADNQPQHF
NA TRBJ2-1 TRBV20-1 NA TGCAGTGCTAGAATCGATGAGCAGTTCTTC CSARIDEQFF
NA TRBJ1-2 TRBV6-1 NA TGTGCCAGCAGTGAAGGCGGGCCCTATGGCTACACCTTC CASSEGGPYGYTF
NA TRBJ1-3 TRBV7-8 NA TGTGCCAGCAGCTCCCCTGGGGGGGCTCGAAGAAACACCATATATTTT CASSSPGGARRNTIYF
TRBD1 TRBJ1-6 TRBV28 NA TGTGCCAGCAGTTTCTACGACAGGGGCGGCTCACCCCTCCACTTT CASSFYDRGGSPLHF
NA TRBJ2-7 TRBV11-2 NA TGTGCCAGCAGCTCCCTGAGCGAGCAGTACTTC CASSSLSEQYF
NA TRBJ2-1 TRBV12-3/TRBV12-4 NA TGTGCCAGCAGTTTAGGAGCCTACAATGAGCAGTTCTTC CASSLGAYNEQFF
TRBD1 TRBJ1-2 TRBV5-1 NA TGCGCCAGCAGCTTGGGGGACAGGGGGTACTATGGCTACACCTTC CASSLGDRGYYGYTF
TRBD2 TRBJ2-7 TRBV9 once TGTGCCAGCAGCCCTCAGGGCGGGGGACTAGCGGTACTCAAGCAGTACTTC CASSPQGGGLAVLKQYF
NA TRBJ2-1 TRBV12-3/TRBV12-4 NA TGTGCCAGCAGTCCCCTGAGTGAGCAGTTCTTC CASSPLSEQFF
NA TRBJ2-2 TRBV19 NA TGTGCCAGTAGTTCAGGGAAGGCATACACCGGGGAGCTGTTTTTT CASSSGKAYTGELFF
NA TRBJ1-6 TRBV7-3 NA TGTGCCAGCAGCTTTGGCGGGAATAATTCACCCCTCCACTTT CASSFGGNNSPLHF
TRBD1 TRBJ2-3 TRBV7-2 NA TGTGCCAGCAGCTCCGACAGGGGCTTAACAAATACGCAGTATTTT CASSSDRGLTNTQYF
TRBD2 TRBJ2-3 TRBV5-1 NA TGCGCCAGCAGTACTAGCGGGAGCGGGGGGGCGCAGTATTTT CASSTSGSGGAQYF
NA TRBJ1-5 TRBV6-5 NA TGTGCCAGCAGCCGTTGGGGCGGAGATCAGCCCCAGCATTTT CASSRWGGDQPQHF
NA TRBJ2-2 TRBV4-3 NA TGCGCCAGCAGCCAAGATGTCGCGGGGATCACCGGGGAGCTGTTTTTT CASSQDVAGITGELFF
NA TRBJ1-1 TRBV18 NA TGTGCCAGCTCACCGGACAATCGGTACACTGAAGCTTTCTTT CASSPDNRYTEAFF
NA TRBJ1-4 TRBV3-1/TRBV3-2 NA TGTGCCAGCAGCCTTCGAGACAGGACAACTAATGAAAAACTGTTTTTT CASSLRDRTTNEKLFF
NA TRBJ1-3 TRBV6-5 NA TGCGCCAGCAGTCTAGACAGCGCCTCTGGAAACACCATATATTTT CASSLDSASGNTIYF
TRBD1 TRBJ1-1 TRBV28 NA TGTGCCAGCAGTCTTATACAGGGGGAAGCTTTCTTT CASSLIQGEAFF
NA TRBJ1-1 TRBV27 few TGTGCCAGCAGTTTAGTCGCAGGGAACACTGAAGCTTTCTTT CASSLVAGNTEAFF
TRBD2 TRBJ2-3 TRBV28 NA TGTGCCAGCATCGGGCTAGCGGCTAAGGATACGCAGTATTTT CASIGLAAKDTQYF
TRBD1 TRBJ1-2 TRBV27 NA TGTGCCAGCAGTCCCGCTGGGACAGCCTATGGCTACACCTTC CASSPAGTAYGYTF
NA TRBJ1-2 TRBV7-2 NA TGTGCCAGCAGCCCCCAGGGTATCGGTGGCTACACCTTC CASSPQGIGGYTF
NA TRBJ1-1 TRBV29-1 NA TGCAGCGTGACCCGAGGACAGACAAACACTGAAGCTTTCTTT CSVTRGQTNTEAFF
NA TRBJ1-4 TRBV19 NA TGTGCCAGTAGTTCCCAGGGAAACGCTAATGAAAAACTGTTTTTT CASSSQGNANEKLFF